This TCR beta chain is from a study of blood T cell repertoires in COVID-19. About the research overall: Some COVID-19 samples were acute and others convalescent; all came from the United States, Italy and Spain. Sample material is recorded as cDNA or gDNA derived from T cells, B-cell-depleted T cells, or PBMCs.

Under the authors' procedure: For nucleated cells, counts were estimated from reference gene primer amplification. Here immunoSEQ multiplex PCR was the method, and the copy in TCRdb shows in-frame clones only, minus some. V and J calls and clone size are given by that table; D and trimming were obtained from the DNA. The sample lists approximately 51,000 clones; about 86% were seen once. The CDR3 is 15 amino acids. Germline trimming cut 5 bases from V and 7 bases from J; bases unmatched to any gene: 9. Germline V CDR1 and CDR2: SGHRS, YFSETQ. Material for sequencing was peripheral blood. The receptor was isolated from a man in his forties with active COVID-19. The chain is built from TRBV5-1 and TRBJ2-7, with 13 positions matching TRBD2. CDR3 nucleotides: TGCGCCAGCAGTTCTGATCCGGGACTAGCGGGGGAGCAGTACTTC. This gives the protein CASSSDPGLAGEQYF.